This T cell receptor (beta chain) was captured in a study of technical replicates of blood from a few donors. With V trimmed by 3 bases and J by 0 bases, 8 bases remained unmatched. Germline values: CDR1 MGHRA, CDR2 YSYEKL. The CDR3 is 16 residues long. The data were produced by immunoSEQ multiplex PCR, yet TCRdb's version contains in-frame clones alone and is incomplete. The sample contains approximately 79,000 clones, 92% of which appear only once. This chain links TRBV4-1 with TRBJ2-7; 7 positions agree with TRBD1. This receptor was identified in a human donor in good health. The sample consisted of T cells isolated from PBMCs. CDR3 nucleotide sequence: TGCGCCAGCAGCCATGACGGACAGGCCGACTCCTACGAGCAGTACTTC. It is translated as CASSHDGQADSYEQYF.